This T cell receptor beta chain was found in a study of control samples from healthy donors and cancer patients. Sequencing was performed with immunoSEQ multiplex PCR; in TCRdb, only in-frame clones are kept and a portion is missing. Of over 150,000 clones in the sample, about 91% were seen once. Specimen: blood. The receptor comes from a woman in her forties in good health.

As DNA, the CDR3 is TGTGCCAGCAGCCGGGACAGGGCTGGGGCCAACGTCCTGACTTTC. Translated: CASSRDRAGANVLTF. This rearrangement joins TRBV7-2 to TRBJ2-6; 9 positions match TRBD1. V shed 5 bases and J 2 bases; nucleotides not matched to a gene: 1. Germline CDR1 reads SGHTA; CDR2 reads FQGNSA. The CDR3 extends over 15 amino acids.